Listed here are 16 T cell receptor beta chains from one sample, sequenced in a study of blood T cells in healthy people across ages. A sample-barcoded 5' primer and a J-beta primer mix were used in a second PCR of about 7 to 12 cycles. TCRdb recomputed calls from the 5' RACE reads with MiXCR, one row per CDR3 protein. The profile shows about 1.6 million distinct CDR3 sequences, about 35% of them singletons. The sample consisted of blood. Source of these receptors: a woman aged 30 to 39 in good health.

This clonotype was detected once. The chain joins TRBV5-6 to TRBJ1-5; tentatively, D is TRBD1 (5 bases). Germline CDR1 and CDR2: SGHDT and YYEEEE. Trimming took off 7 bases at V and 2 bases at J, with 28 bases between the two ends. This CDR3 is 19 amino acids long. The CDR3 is CASCKSGLIGAVGNQPQHF. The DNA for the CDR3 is TGTGCCAGCTGCAAAAGTGGGTTGATTGGGGCGGTAGGCAATCAGCCCCAGCATTTT. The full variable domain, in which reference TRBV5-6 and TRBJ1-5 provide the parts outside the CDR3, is DAGVTQSPTHLIKTRGQQVTLRCSPKSGHDTVSWYQQALGQGPQFIFQYYEEEERQRGNFPDRFSGHQFPNYSSELNVNALLLGDSALYLCASCKSGLIGAVGNQPQHFGDGTRLSIL.

The CDR3 nucleotides are TGTGCCAGCAGCTTAGCTGAGGGCTCCTACGAGCAGTACTTC. It specifies CASSLAEGSYEQYF. The V gene is TRBV7-9, the J gene TRBJ2-7, with D tentatively TRBD2 (5 bases). Looked up from germline, CDR1 is SEHNR and CDR2 is FQNEAQ (reference sequence). V lost 0 bases, J lost 0 bases, and 6 bases lay in between. The CDR3 is made up of 14 amino acids.

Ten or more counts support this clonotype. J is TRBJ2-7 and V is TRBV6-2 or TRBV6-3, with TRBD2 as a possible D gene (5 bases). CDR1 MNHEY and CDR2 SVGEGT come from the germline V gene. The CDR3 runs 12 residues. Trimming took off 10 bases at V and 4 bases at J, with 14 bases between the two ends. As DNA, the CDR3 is TGTGCCACCGGGGTGTGGGAGTACGAGCAGTACTTC. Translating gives CATGVWEYEQYF.

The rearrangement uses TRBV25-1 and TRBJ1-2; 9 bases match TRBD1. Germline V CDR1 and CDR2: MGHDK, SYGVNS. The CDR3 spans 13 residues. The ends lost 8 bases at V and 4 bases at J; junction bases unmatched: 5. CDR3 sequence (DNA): TGTGCCAGCCGGGACAGGGTGAGCTATGGCTACACCTTC. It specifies CASRDRVSYGYTF.

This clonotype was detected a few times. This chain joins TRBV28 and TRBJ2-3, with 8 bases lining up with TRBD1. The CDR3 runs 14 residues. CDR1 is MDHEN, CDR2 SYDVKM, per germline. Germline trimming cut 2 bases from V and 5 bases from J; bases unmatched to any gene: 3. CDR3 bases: TGTGCCAGCAGTTTAGCGACAGGGGTAGATACGCAGTATTTT. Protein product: CASSLATGVDTQYF.

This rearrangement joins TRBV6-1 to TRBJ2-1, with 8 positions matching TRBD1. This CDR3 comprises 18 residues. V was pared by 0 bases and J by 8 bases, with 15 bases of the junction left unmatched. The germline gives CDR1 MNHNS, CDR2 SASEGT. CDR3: CASSEALLRTGNWYEQFF. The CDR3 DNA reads TGTGCCAGCAGTGAAGCGCTTCTAAGGACAGGGAATTGGTATGAGCAGTTCTTC.

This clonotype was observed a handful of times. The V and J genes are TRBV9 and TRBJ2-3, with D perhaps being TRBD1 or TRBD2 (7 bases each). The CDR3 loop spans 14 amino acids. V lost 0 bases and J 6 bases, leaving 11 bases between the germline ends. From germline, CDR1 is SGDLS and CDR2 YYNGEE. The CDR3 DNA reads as TGTGCCAGCAGCGTAGACAGGGGAGGGGATACGCAGTATTTT. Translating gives CASSVDRGGDTQYF.

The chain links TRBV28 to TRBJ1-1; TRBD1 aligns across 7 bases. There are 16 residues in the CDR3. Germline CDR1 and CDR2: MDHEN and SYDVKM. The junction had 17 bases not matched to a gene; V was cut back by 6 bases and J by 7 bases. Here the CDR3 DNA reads TGTGCCAGCAGACGACAGGGTACTACCCGAAGGGGTGAAGCTTTCTTT. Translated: CASRRQGTTRRGEAFF.

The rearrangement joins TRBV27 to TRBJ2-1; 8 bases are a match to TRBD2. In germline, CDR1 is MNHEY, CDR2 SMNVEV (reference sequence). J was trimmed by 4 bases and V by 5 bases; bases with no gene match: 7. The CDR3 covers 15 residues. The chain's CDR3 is CASSPGGARYNEQFF. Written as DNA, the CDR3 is TGTGCCAGCAGTCCGGGGGGGGCTCGATACAATGAGCAGTTCTTC.

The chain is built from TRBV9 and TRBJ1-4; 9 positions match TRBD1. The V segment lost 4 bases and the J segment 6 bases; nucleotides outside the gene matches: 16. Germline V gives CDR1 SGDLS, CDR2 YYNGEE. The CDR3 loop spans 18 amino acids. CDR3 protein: CASSSNEDTGGEYEKLFF. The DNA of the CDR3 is TGTGCCAGCAGCTCTAACGAGGACACAGGGGGCGAGTATGAAAAACTGTTTTTT.

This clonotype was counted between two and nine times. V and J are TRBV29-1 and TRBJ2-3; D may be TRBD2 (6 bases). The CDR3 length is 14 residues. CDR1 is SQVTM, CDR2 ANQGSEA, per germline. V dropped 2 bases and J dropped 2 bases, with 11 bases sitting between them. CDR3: CSVEFGGTTDTQYF. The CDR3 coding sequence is TGCAGCGTTGAATTTGGGGGGACCACAGATACGCAGTATTTT.

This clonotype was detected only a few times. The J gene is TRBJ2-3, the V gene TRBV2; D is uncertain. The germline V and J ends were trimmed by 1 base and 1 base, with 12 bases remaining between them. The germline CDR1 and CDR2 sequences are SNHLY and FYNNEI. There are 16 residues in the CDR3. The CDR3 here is CASSEEPVAGTDTQYF. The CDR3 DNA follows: TGTGCCAGCAGTGAAGAACCGGTGGCCGGCACAGATACGCAGTATTTT. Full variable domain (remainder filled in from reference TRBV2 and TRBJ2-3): EPEVTQTPSHQVTQMGQEVILRCVPISNHLYFYWYRQILGQKVEFLVSFYNNEISEKSEIFDDQFSVERPDGSNFTLKIRSTKLEDSAMYFCASSEEPVAGTDTQYFGPGTRLTVL.

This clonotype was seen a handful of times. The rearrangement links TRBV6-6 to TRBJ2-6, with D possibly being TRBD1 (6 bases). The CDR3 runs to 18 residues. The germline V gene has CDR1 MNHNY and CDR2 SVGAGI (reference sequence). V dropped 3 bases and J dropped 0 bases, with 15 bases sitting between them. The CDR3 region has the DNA TGTGCCAGCAGTTATCGACAGGCCTCTAGCTCTGGGGCCAACGTCCTGACTTTC. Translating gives CASSYRQASSSGANVLTF.

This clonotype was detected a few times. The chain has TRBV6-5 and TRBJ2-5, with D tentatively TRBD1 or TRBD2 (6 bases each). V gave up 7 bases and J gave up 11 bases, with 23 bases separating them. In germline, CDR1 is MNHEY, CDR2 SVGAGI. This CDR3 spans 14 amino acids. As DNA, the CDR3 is TGTGCCAGCAAAAAGTCCGGGGGCTTAGGTGAGCAGTACTTC. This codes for CASKKSGGLGEQYF.

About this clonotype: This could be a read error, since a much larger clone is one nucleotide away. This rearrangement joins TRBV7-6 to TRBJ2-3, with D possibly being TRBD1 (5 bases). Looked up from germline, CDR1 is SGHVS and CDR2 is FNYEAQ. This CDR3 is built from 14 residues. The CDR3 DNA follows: TGTGCCAGCAGCTTAGGGCCAGGGTCGGATACGCGGTATTTT. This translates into CASSLGPGSDTRYF.

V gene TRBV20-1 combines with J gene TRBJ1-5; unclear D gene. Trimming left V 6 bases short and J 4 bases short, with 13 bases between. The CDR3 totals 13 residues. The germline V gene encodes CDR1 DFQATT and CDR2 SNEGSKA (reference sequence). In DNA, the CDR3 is TGCAGTGCCCAATCGGACCAAAATCAGCCCCAGCATTTT. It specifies CSAQSDQNQPQHF.